A selection of T cell receptor beta chains follows, all from one sample in a study of response to subunit inactivated influenza vaccine. TCRdb ran MiXCR on the RT-PCR reads and lists one entry per CDR3 protein. Of around 520,000 distinct CDR3 sequences in the sample, approximately 10% were seen once. Specimen: PBMCs from blood, collected on the day of vaccination. The receptors stem from a man aged 45-60 years who received an inactivated influenza vaccine. Each CDR3 is given with its conserved first and last residue. The order of the fields is CDR3 DNA, CDR3 protein, clone size, J gene, V gene, D gene. A D gene is named only where the DNA matches it firmly. Clone size is shown for a subset of rows, as once, few, many or a class of expanded clone.

CDR3 DNA: TGTGCCAGCAGTTACGCTAGCCCCTCTGAGCAGTTCTTC; CDR3 protein: CASSYASPSEQFF; clone size: few; J gene: TRBJ2-1; V gene: TRBV6-6; D gene: .
CDR3 DNA: TGTGCCAGCAGCTCGGGATGGGGCCAAGAGACCCAGTACTTC; CDR3 protein: CASSSGWGQETQYF; clone size: many; J gene: TRBJ2-5; V gene: TRBV11-2; D gene: .
CDR3 DNA: TGTGCCAGCAGCTTAGCGTTCGGGGCCGGGGAGCTGTTTTTT; CDR3 protein: CASSLAFGAGELFF; clone size: .; J gene: TRBJ2-2; V gene: TRBV7-2; D gene: .
CDR3 DNA: TGTGCCAGTAGAGAAGCCCAGGCGCTAAATGAAAAACTGTTTTTT; CDR3 protein: CASREAQALNEKLFF; clone size: .; J gene: TRBJ1-4; V gene: TRBV19; D gene: .
CDR3 DNA: TGCGCCAGCAGCCTGACAGGATCCGGGGAGCTGTTTTTT; CDR3 protein: CASSLTGSGELFF; clone size: many; J gene: TRBJ2-2; V gene: TRBV5-1; D gene: .
CDR3 DNA: TGCGCCAGCAGCATGCGCGGGACAGTCTTCTACGAGCAGTACTTC; CDR3 protein: CASSMRGTVFYEQYF; clone size: many; J gene: TRBJ2-7; V gene: TRBV5-1; D gene: .
CDR3 DNA: TGTGCCAGCAGTCCAGACAGGGTTCCCTCAAATGAGCAGTTCTTC; CDR3 protein: CASSPDRVPSNEQFF; clone size: .; J gene: TRBJ2-1; V gene: TRBV6-1; D gene: TRBD1
CDR3 DNA: TGTGCCAGCAGTTTACGGACTAGCGGGGGGGACGGGGAGCTGTTTTTT; CDR3 protein: CASSLRTSGGDGELFF; clone size: few; J gene: TRBJ2-2; V gene: TRBV12-3/TRBV12-4; D gene: TRBD2
CDR3 DNA: TGTGCCACCGCGGGGAATGAGCAGTTCTTC; CDR3 protein: CATAGNEQFF; clone size: .; J gene: TRBJ2-1; V gene: TRBV6-2/TRBV6-3; D gene: .
CDR3 DNA: TGTGCCAGTAGTATCGGGACTCTAGGAGGATACGAGCAGTACTTC; CDR3 protein: CASSIGTLGGYEQYF; clone size: many; J gene: TRBJ2-7; V gene: TRBV19; D gene: .
CDR3 DNA: TGCAGCGTTGAAGGGCAGGGGGCGAGAGGGGCCAACGTCCTGACTTTC; CDR3 protein: CSVEGQGARGANVLTF; clone size: many; J gene: TRBJ2-6; V gene: TRBV29-1; D gene: TRBD1
CDR3 DNA: TGTGCCAGCAGGGGTGCAGGGGGGTACGAGCAGTACTTC; CDR3 protein: CASRGAGGYEQYF; clone size: few; J gene: TRBJ2-7; V gene: TRBV6-1; D gene: .
CDR3 DNA: TGTGCCAGCAGCTTAGGCGGGTTTCTCAATCAGCCCCAGCATTTT; CDR3 protein: CASSLGGFLNQPQHF; clone size: .; J gene: TRBJ1-5; V gene: TRBV7-2; D gene: .
CDR3 DNA: TGCAGTGCCCACCCCCCAGGGACCGGGGAGCTGTTTTTT; CDR3 protein: CSAHPPGTGELFF; clone size: few; J gene: TRBJ2-2; V gene: TRBV20-1; D gene: .
CDR3 DNA: TGTGCCAGCTCACCCAGGGAGAGCTCCTACAATGAGCAGTTCTTC; CDR3 protein: CASSPRESSYNEQFF; clone size: .; J gene: TRBJ2-1; V gene: TRBV18; D gene: .
CDR3 DNA: TGTGCCAGCAGTTTGTTCGGGGGCAGACCGAACACTGAAGCTTTCTTT; CDR3 protein: CASSLFGGRPNTEAFF; clone size: few; J gene: TRBJ1-1; V gene: TRBV28; D gene: .
CDR3 DNA: TGTGCCAGCAAACGACTAGCGGGAGCCCACGAGCAGTACTTC; CDR3 protein: CASKRLAGAHEQYF; clone size: few; J gene: TRBJ2-7; V gene: TRBV6-1; D gene: TRBD2
CDR3 DNA: TGCGCCAGCAGCCGCCAGCGGGAGTGCGGGGAGCTGTTTTTT; CDR3 protein: CASSRQRECGELFF; clone size: .; J gene: TRBJ2-2; V gene: TRBV5-1; D gene: TRBD2
CDR3 DNA: TGCAGTGCCCCCGAGGGGGGGTTGTACAATGAGCAGTTCTTC; CDR3 protein: CSAPEGGLYNEQFF; clone size: few; J gene: TRBJ2-1; V gene: TRBV20-1; D gene: .
CDR3 DNA: TGCGCCAGCAGCGAGGGACAGGGGGCAAGTGGCTACACCTTC; CDR3 protein: CASSEGQGASGYTF; clone size: .; J gene: TRBJ1-2; V gene: TRBV5-1; D gene: TRBD1
CDR3 DNA: TGCAGCGTGAAGGGACAGGAGGGAAACACCATATATTTT; CDR3 protein: CSVKGQEGNTIYF; clone size: .; J gene: TRBJ1-3; V gene: TRBV29-1; D gene: TRBD1
CDR3 DNA: TGTGCCAGCAGTTCAGGTGGGGCCGGAGAGACCCAGTACTTC; CDR3 protein: CASSSGGAGETQYF; clone size: .; J gene: TRBJ2-5; V gene: TRBV28; D gene: .
CDR3 DNA: TGTGCCAGCAGTTGGACGGGACCCTACAATGAGCAGTTCTTC; CDR3 protein: CASSWTGPYNEQFF; clone size: few; J gene: TRBJ2-1; V gene: TRBV12-3/TRBV12-4; D gene: .
CDR3 DNA: TGTGCCAGCACCCTCGGCGGGGGGATCTACAATGAGCAGTTCTTC; CDR3 protein: CASTLGGGIYNEQFF; clone size: few; J gene: TRBJ2-1; V gene: TRBV14; D gene: TRBD2
CDR3 DNA: TGTGCCACCAGTGACTTCCGGGACAGCAAGAGAACCCAGTACTTC; CDR3 protein: CATSDFRDSKRTQYF; clone size: .; J gene: TRBJ2-5; V gene: TRBV24-1; D gene: TRBD1
CDR3 DNA: TGTGCCAGCAGCCGAGATGATATGAGCGAGCAGTACTTC; CDR3 protein: CASSRDDMSEQYF; clone size: .; J gene: TRBJ2-7; V gene: TRBV3-1; D gene: .
CDR3 DNA: TGTGCCAGCAGTTTACGTGGGCAGTTTGAGACCCAGTACTTC; CDR3 protein: CASSLRGQFETQYF; clone size: few; J gene: TRBJ2-5; V gene: TRBV28; D gene: .
CDR3 DNA: TGTGCCAGCAGTTACTCCTCTCGATATCGAGGTGAGCAGTTCTTC; CDR3 protein: CASSYSSRYRGEQFF; clone size: .; J gene: TRBJ2-1; V gene: TRBV6-5; D gene: .
CDR3 DNA: TGTGCCAGCAGGCCGACGGGACAGCACTATGGCTACACCTTC; CDR3 protein: CASRPTGQHYGYTF; clone size: once; J gene: TRBJ1-2; V gene: TRBV28; D gene: TRBD1
CDR3 DNA: TGTGCCAGCAGTTACCGGCGGACCCAGTACTTC; CDR3 protein: CASSYRRTQYF; clone size: few; J gene: TRBJ2-5; V gene: TRBV6-2/TRBV6-3; D gene: .
CDR3 DNA: TGTGCCAGCAGTTACGTAACCAACACTGAAGCTTTCTTT; CDR3 protein: CASSYVTNTEAFF; clone size: .; J gene: TRBJ1-1; V gene: TRBV6-2/TRBV6-3; D gene: .
CDR3 DNA: TGTGCCAGCAGCCAAGTAGGGAGTATTCAAGAGACCCAGTACTTC; CDR3 protein: CASSQVGSIQETQYF; clone size: few; J gene: TRBJ2-5; V gene: TRBV14; D gene: .
CDR3 DNA: TGTGCCAGCAGCTCACCTAGTACCGCTGAGGATACGCAGTATTTT; CDR3 protein: CASSSPSTAEDTQYF; clone size: .; J gene: TRBJ2-3; V gene: TRBV5-4; D gene: .
CDR3 DNA: TGTGCCAGCAGCCCCGAGGGGCAGCGGCATGAGCAGTTCTTC; CDR3 protein: CASSPEGQRHEQFF; clone size: .; J gene: TRBJ2-1; V gene: TRBV7-9; D gene: .
CDR3 DNA: TGTGCCAGCAGCCGTACCGGGACTAGCGGGAGGGGAACCTACAATGAGCAGTTCTTC; CDR3 protein: CASSRTGTSGRGTYNEQFF; clone size: few; J gene: TRBJ2-1; V gene: TRBV11-2; D gene: TRBD2
CDR3 DNA: TGCAGTGCCGCACTCCCCGGCCCAGATACGCAGTATTTT; CDR3 protein: CSAALPGPDTQYF; clone size: few; J gene: TRBJ2-3; V gene: TRBV20-1; D gene: .
CDR3 DNA: TGCGCCAGCAGTCATGGACAGGAAGACAATGAGCAGTTCTTC; CDR3 protein: CASSHGQEDNEQFF; clone size: .; J gene: TRBJ2-1; V gene: TRBV5-1; D gene: TRBD1